This TCR beta chain was obtained from a study of shared clonotypes between healthy human individuals. Broader study findings: The study drew on few donors, limiting represented genetic and exposure-history diversity.

This clone appeared once. Its antigen is unidentified. In germline, CDR1 is SGHRS, CDR2 YFSETQ. Trimming left V 4 bases short and J 1 base short, with 11 bases between. CDR3 length: 14 residues. The assay was carried out at the deep level. DNA at 150 to 200 ng, tens of thousands of T cell genomes, went into sorted-subset replicate PCRs. The table came from immunoSEQ multiplex PCR; TCRdb's copy has only in-frame clones and leaves some out. Among roughly 1 million clones listed, around 82% were seen once. This clonotype was obtained from a man younger than 35 in good health. Some clones in this sample may be carry-over from other donors' samples. The genes are TRBV5-1 and TRBJ1-2; D not certain. The source material was memory CD4+ T cells from PBMCs. Sample subset: CD45RA-negative fraction. The CDR3 nucleotides read TGCGCCAGCAGCCCCGAGGGCTTTAACTATGGCTACACCTTC. Protein: CASSPEGFNYGYTF.